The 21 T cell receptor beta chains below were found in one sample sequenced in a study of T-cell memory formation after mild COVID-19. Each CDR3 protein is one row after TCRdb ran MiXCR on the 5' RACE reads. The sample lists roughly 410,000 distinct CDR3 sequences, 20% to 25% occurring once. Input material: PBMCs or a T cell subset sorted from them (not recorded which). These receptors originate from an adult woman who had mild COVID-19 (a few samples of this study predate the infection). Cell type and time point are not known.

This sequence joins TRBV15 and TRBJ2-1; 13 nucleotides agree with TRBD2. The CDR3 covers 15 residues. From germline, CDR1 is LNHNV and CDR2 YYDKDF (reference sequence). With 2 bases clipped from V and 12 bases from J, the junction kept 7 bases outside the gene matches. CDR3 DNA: TGTGCCACCAGCAGACCTGGACTAGCGGGGGCCCCGCAGTTCTTC. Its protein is CATSRPGLAGAPQFF.

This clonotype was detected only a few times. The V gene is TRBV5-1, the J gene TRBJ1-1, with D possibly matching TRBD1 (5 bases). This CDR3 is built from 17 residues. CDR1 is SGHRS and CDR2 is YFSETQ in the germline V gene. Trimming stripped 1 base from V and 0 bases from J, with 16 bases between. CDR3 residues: CASSLSGTARLNTEAFF. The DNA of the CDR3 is TGCGCCAGCAGCTTGTCGGGGACCGCGCGTTTGAACACTGAAGCTTTCTTT.

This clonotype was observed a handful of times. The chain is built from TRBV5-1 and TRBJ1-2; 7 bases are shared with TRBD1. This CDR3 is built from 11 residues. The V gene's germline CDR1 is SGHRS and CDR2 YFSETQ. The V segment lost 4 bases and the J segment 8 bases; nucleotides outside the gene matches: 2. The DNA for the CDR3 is TGCGCCAGCAGCGCGGACAGGGGCTACACCTTC. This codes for CASSADRGYTF.

The CDR3 reads CASSYSTLGGVGIEQFF. CDR3 nucleotide sequence: TGTGCCAGCAGTTACTCGACCTTAGGAGGGGTGGGCATTGAGCAGTTCTTC. The chain employs TRBV6-6 and TRBJ2-1; TRBD2 might be the D (6 bases). CDR3 length: 17 amino acids. Trimming took off 0 bases at V and 9 bases at J, with 21 bases between the two ends. Germline V gene sequence: CDR1 MNHNY, CDR2 SVGAGI (reference sequence).

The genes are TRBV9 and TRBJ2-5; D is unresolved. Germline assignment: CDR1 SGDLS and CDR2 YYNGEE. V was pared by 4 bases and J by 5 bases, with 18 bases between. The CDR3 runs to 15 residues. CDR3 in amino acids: CASSPRITARETQYF. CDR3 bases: TGTGCCAGCAGCCCTAGGATTACTGCCCGGGAGACCCAGTACTTC.

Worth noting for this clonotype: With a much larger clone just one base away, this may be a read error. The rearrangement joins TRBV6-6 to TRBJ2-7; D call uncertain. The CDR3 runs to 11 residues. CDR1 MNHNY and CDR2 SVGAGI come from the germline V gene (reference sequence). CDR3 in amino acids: CASSYSHEQYF. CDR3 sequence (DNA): TGTGCCAGCAGTTACTCCCACGAGCAGTACTTC.

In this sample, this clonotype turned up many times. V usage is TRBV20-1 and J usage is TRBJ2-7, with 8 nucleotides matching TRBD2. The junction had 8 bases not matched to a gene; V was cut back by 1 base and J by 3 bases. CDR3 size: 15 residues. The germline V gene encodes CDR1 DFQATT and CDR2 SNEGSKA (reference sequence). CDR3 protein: CSARGGTSGYYEQYF. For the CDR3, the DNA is TGCAGTGCTAGAGGCGGAACTAGCGGATACTACGAGCAGTACTTC.

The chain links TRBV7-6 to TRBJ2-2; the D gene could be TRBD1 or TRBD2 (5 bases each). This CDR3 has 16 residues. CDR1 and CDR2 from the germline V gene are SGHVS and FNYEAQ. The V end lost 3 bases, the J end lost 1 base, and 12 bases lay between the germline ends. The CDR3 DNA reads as TGTGCCAGCAGCTTTACCGGGACGCTGAACACCGGGGAGCTGTTTTTT. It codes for CASSFTGTLNTGELFF. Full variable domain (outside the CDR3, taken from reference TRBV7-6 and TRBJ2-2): GAGVSQSPRYKVTKRGQDVALRCDPISGHVSLYWYRQALGQGPEFLTYFNYEAQQDKSGLPNDRFSAERPEGSISTLTIQRTEQRDSAMYRCASSFTGTLNTGELFFGEGSRLTVL.

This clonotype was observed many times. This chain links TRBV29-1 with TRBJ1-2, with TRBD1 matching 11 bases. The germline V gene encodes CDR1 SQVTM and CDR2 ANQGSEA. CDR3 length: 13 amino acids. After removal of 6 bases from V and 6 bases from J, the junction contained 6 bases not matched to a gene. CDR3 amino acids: CSVAGQGADGYTF. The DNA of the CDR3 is TGCAGCGTAGCTGGACAGGGGGCAGATGGCTACACCTTC.

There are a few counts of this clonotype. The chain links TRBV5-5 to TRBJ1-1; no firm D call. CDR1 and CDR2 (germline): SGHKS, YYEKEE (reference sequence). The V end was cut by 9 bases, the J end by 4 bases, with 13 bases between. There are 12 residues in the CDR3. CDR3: CATQSWGTEAFF. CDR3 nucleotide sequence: TGTGCCACCCAATCCTGGGGCACTGAAGCTTTCTTT.

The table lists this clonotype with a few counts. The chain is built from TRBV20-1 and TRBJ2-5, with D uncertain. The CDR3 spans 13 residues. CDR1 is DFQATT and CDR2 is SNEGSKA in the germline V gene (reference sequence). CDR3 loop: CSPGRTNGETQYF. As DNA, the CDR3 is TGCAGCCCCGGAAGGACCAATGGGGAGACCCAGTACTTC.

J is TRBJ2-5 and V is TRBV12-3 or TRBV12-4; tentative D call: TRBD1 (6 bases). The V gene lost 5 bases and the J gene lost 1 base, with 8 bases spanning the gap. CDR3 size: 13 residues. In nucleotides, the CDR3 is TGTGCCAGCAGTACAGGGATCCAAGAGACCCAGTACTTC. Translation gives CASSTGIQETQYF.

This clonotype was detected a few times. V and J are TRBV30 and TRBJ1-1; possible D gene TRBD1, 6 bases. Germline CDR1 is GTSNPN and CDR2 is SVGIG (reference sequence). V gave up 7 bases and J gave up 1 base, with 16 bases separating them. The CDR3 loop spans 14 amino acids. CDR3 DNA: TGTGCCTCACTGCAGGGGTTCGGGAACACTGAAGCTTTCTTT. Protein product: CASLQGFGNTEAFF.

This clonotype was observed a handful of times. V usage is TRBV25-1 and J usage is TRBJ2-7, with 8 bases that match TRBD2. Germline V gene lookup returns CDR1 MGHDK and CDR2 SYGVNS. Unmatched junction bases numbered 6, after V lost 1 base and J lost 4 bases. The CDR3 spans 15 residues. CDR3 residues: CASSESSGSIYEQYF. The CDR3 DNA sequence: TGTGCCAGCAGTGAATCTAGCGGGTCGATTTACGAGCAGTACTTC.

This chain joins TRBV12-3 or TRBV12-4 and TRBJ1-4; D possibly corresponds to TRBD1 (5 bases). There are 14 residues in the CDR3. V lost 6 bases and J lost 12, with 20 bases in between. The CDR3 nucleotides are TGTGCCAGCAGCTCCCTTGGGGGGGGGTTCGAACTGTTTTTT. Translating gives CASSSLGGGFELFF.

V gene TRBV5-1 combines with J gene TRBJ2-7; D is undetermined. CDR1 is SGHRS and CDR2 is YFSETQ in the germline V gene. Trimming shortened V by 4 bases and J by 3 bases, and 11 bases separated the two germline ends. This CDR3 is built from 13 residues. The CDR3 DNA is TGCGCCAGCAGCGCGACGACCCGCTACGAGCAGTACTTC. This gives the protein CASSATTRYEQYF.

The CDR3 DNA reads as TGTGCCATCAGTGAGTTTCTATCTGCCCGGATTCTAGGGGAGCTGTTTTTT. Protein product: CAISEFLSARILGELFF. The J gene is TRBJ2-2, the V gene TRBV10-3, with D uncertain. The CDR3 totals 17 residues. V lost 1 base and J 8 bases, leaving 20 bases between the germline ends. Per germline, CDR1 ENHRY and CDR2 SYGVKD.

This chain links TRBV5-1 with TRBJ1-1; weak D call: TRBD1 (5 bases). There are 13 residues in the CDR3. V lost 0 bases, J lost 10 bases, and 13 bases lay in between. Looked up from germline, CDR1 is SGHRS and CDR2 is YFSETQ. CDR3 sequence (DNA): TGCGCCAGCAGCTTGGATCCGGGGGGAGCAGCTTTCTTT. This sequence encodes CASSLDPGGAAFF.

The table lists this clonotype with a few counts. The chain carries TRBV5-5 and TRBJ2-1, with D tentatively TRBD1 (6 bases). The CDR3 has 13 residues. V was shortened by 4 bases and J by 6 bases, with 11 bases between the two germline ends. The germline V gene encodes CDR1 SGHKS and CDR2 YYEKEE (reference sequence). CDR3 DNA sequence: TGTGCCAGCAGCCCTTCGACAGGCAATGAGCAGTTCTTC. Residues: CASSPSTGNEQFF.

CDR3: CASSSRTGSTGELFF. The CDR3 coding sequence is TGTGCCAGCAGCTCACGAACCGGGAGCACCGGGGAGCTGTTTTTT. The chain combines TRBV9 with TRBJ2-2, with a possible D match to TRBD2 (6 bases). Deletions cut 4 bases from V and 4 bases from J, with 14 bases between. The CDR3 totals 15 residues. Germline V gene data show CDR1 as SGDLS and CDR2 as YYNGEE.

CDR3 sequence: CASSLAYLANTDTQYF. The CDR3 nucleotides read TGTGCCAGCAGCTTAGCGTATCTAGCGAACACAGATACGCAGTATTTT. The chain carries TRBV7-2 and TRBJ2-3; the D gene is possibly TRBD2 (6 bases). V was clipped by 0 bases and J by 2 bases, with 12 bases between them. There are 16 residues in the CDR3. Germline values: CDR1 SGHTA, CDR2 FQGNSA.